This T cell receptor (beta chain) was recorded in a study of cytomegalovirus exposure and HLA in healthy donors. About the study: The study placed approximately 78% of its 398 genotyped donors in the Caucasian-associated ancestry cluster.

The CDR3 covers 17 residues. The J segment lost 6 bases and the V segment lost 5 bases, leaving 16 bases of the junction unmatched. Germline CDR1 SEHNR, CDR2 FQNEAQ (reference sequence). Primers: 60 Vbeta forward and 13 Jbeta reverse. Sequenced by immunoSEQ multiplex PCR; TCRdb stores in-frame clones only, minus some. There are under 200,000 clones in the sample; roughly 70% occur only once, and 2.5% to 3% lies in the top ten. Study outcomes and limitations: Analysis performed later showed TCR beta chains linked to HLA being more clonally expanded than equally common others.

As regards this clone: The target antigen is unknown.

Material: PBMCs. The chain carries TRBV7-9 and TRBJ1-2; TRBD1 matches at 9 bases. This TCR derives from a woman aged 50 to 60 in good health and CMV-seropositive. CDR3: CASSEDRGGEWWDGYTF. In DNA form, the CDR3 reads TGTGCCAGCAGCGAGGACAGGGGCGGGGAATGGTGGGATGGCTACACCTTC. The full variable domain, rest sourced from reference TRBV7-9 and TRBJ1-2, is DTGVSQNPRHKITKRGQNVTFRCDPISEHNRLYWYRQTLGQGPEFLTYFQNEAQLEKSRLLSDRFSAERPKGSFSTLEIQRTEQGDSAMYLCASSEDRGGEWWDGYTFGSGTRLTVV.